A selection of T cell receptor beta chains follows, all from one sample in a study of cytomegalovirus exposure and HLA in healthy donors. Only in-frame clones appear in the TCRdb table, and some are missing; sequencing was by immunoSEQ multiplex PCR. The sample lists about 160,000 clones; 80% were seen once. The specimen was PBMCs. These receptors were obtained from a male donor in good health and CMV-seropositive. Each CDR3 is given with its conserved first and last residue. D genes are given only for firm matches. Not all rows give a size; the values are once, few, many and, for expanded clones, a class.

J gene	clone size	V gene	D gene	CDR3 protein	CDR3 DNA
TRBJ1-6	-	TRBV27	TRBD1	CASSLSTGFNSPLHF	TGTGCCAGCAGTTTATCGACAGGGTTTAATTCACCCCTCCACTTT
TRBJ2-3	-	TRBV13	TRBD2	CASSTPLRLAGGDTQYF	TGTGCCAGCAGCACACCTCTCCGACTAGCGGGAGGAGATACGCAGTATTTT
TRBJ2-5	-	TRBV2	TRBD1	CASRDEGAQETQYF	TGTGCCAGCAGAGATGAGGGGGCTCAAGAGACCCAGTACTTC
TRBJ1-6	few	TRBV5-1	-	CASSSEMGHNSPLHF	TGCGCCAGCAGCTCTGAGATGGGCCATAATTCACCCCTCCACTTT
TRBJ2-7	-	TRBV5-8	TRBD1	CASSLGTGRNEQYF	TGTGCCAGCAGCTTGGGGACAGGGCGGAACGAGCAGTACTTC
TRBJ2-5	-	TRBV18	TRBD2	CASSFSGAYQETQYF	TGTGCCAGCTCATTTAGCGGGGCGTACCAAGAGACCCAGTACTTC
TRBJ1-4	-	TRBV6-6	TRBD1	CASTSLTGANEKLFF	TGTGCCAGCACCTCCCTAACAGGGGCGAATGAAAAACTGTTTTTT
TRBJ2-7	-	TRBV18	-	CASSPADSSYEQYF	TGTGCCAGCTCACCGGCGGACAGCTCCTACGAGCAGTACTTC
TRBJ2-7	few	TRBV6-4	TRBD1	CARVLVGTGFRF	TGTGCCAGGGTTTTGGTCGGGACAGGGTTCCGCTTC
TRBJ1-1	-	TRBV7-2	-	CASSLAAGLTEAFF	TGTGCCAGCAGCTTAGCGGCAGGGCTCACTGAAGCTTTCTTT
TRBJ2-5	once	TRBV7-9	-	CSNEGAGQETQYF	TGTTCCAACGAGGGTGCGGGCCAAGAGACCCAGTACTTC
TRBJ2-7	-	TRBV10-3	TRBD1	CAISESGTGGLYEQYF	TGTGCCATCAGTGAGTCGGGGACAGGGGGCCTCTACGAGCAGTACTTC
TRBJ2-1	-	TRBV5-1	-	CASSLGSGSSYNEQFF	TGCGCCAGCAGCTTGGGGAGCGGCTCCTCCTACAATGAGCAGTTCTTC
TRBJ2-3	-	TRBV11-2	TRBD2	CASSLRREGRIDSTDTQYF	TGTGCCAGCAGCTTGAGGCGGGAGGGCCGGATTGATTCGACAGATACGCAGTATTTT
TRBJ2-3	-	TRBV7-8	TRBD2	CASRSPTSGSTDTQYF	TGTGCCAGCAGATCGCCGACTAGCGGAAGCACAGATACGCAGTATTTT
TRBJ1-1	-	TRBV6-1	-	CASSELWSKAFF	TGTGCCAGCAGTGAATTATGGAGCAAAGCTTTCTTT
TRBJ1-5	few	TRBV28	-	CASSFGKNQPQHF	TGTGCCAGCAGTTTCGGGAAAAATCAGCCCCAGCATTTT
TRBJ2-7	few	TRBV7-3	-	CASSWTGGSYEQYF	TGTGCCAGCAGCTGGACCGGGGGAAGCTACGAGCAGTACTTC
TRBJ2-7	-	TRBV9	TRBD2	CASSPGLAAHEQYF	TGTGCCAGCAGCCCCGGACTAGCGGCGCACGAGCAGTACTTC
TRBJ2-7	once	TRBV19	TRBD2	CASSSGRFYEQYF	TGTGCCAGTAGTAGCGGGAGGTTTTACGAGCAGTACTTC
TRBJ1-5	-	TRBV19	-	CASSLTGNQPQHF	TGTGCCAGTAGTTTGACAGGAAATCAGCCCCAGCATTTT
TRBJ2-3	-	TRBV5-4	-	CASSLSSGARQYF	TGTGCCAGCAGCCTGAGCTCAGGGGCTCGGCAGTATTTT
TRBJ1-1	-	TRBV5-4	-	CASSDSGREAFF	TGTGCCAGCAGCGACTCCGGTAGGGAAGCTTTCTTT
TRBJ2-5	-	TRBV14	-	CASSQVRGRGETQYF	TGTGCCAGCAGCCAAGTAAGAGGGCGAGGGGAGACCCAGTACTTC
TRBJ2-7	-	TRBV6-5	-	CASSYFTGYEQYF	TGTGCCAGCAGTTACTTCACAGGATACGAGCAGTACTTC
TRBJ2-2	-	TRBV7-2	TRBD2	CASSFLIAGRGNTGELFF	TGTGCCAGCAGTTTCCTTATAGCGGGACGGGGGAACACCGGGGAGCTGTTTTTT
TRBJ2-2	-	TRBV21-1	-	CASSPLLAGESTGELFF	TGTGCCAGCAGCCCTTTACTAGCGGGAGAATCCACCGGGGAGCTGTTTTTT
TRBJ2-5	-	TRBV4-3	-	CASSQEAGAFETQYF	TGCGCCAGCAGCCAAGAGGCAGGGGCCTTTGAGACCCAGTACTTC
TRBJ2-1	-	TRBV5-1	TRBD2	CASRYGPSGSSYNEQFF	TGCGCCAGCAGATATGGGCCTAGCGGTAGCTCCTACAATGAGCAGTTCTTC
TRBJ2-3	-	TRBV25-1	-	CASSDGGTGSTDTQYF	TGTGCCAGCAGTGACGGCGGGACGGGTAGCACAGATACGCAGTATTTT
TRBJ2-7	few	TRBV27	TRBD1	CASSLQGTGSYEQYF	TGTGCCAGCAGTTTACAGGGGACAGGGTCCTACGAGCAGTACTTC
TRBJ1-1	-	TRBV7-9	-	CSSSFRQNTEAFF	TGTTCCAGCAGCTTTCGACAGAACACTGAAGCTTTCTTT
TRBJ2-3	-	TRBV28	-	CASSSSGEADTQYF	TGTGCCAGCAGTTCCTCCGGAGAAGCAGATACGCAGTATTTT
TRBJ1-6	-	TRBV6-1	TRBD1	CASSGNRGQGAASPLHF	TGTGCCAGCAGTGGAAACCGTGGACAGGGGGCTGCTTCACCCCTCCACTTT
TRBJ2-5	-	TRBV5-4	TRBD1	CASSSGQGAWETQYF	TGTGCCAGCAGCTCCGGACAGGGGGCTTGGGAGACCCAGTACTTC
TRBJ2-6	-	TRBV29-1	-	CSVDQGLSGANVLTF	TGCAGCGTTGACCAGGGCCTCTCTGGGGCCAACGTCCTGACTTTC
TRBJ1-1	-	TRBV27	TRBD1	CASSERIGQGAGDTEAFF	TGTGCCAGCAGTGAGAGAATTGGACAGGGGGCAGGGGACACTGAAGCTTTCTTT
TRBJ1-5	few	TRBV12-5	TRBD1	CASANRDRGAQPQHF	TGTGCTAGTGCTAATCGGGACAGGGGAGCTCAGCCCCAGCATTTT
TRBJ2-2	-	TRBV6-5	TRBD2	CASSSAGGWAGELFF	TGTGCCAGCAGTTCAGCGGGAGGGTGGGCCGGGGAGCTGTTTTTT
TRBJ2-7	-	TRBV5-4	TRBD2	CASSFTSGRAHEQYF	TGTGCCAGCAGCTTCACGAGCGGGAGAGCCCACGAGCAGTACTTC
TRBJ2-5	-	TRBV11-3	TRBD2	CASSLVREGTQYF	TGTGCCAGCAGCTTAGTCCGGGAGGGGACCCAGTACTTC
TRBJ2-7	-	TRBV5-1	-	CASSLGWLAYEQYF	TGCGCCAGCAGCTTGGGATGGCTTGCCTACGAGCAGTACTTC
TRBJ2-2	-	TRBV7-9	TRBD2	CASSLTTSGKTGELFF	TGTGCCAGCAGCTTAACGACTAGCGGCAAAACCGGGGAGCTGTTTTTT
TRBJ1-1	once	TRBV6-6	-	CASRPGPRSEAFF	TGTGCCAGTCGACCAGGCCCCCGATCTGAAGCTTTCTTT
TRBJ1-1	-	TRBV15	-	CATSGPRPRDDEAFF	TGTGCCACCAGCGGACCCCGCCCCAGGGATGACGAAGCTTTCTTT